The clone carrying this T cell receptor (beta chain) was seen more than once but under ten times. This sample was included in a study of blood T cell repertoires in COVID-19. Germline V gives CDR1 GTSNPN, CDR2 SVGIG (reference sequence). With V trimmed by 0 bases and J by 3 bases, 8 bases remained unmatched. This CDR3 spans 15 amino acids. TCRdb's table, derived via immunoSEQ multiplex PCR, lists solely in-frame clones and lacks some. The sample consists of 200,000 to 250,000 clones, roughly 85% of them appearing once. Participants spanned ages about 18 to 100 years and resided in 20 to 30 US areas. Exposed participants encountered a COVID-19 case during the 2 weeks preceding study entry.

This sequence joins TRBV30 and TRBJ2-7; TRBD1 matches 7 bases. The sequencing sample was made of PBMCs or T cells enriched from blood (not recorded which). This receptor was obtained from a woman aged 50 to 65 who had been exposed to COVID-19. The CDR3 here is CAWSVPRGRFYEQYF. The CDR3 nucleotides read TGTGCCTGGAGTGTACCGAGGGGGCGCTTCTACGAGCAGTACTTC.